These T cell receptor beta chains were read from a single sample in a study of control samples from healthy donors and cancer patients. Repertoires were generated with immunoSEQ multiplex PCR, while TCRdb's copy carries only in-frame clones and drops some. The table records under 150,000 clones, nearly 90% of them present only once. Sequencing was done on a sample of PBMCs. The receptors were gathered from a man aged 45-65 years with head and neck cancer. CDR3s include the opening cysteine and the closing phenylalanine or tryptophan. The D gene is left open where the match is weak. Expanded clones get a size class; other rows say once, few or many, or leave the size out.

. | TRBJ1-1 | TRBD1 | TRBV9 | TGTGCCAGCAGCGCTAGACAGGGGGGAGACACTGAAGCTTTCTTT | CASSARQGGDTEAFF
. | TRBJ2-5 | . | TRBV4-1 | TGCGCCAGCAGCCAAGAAGGTTTGGGCGCTTTATACCAAGAGACCCAGTACTTC | CASSQEGLGALYQETQYF
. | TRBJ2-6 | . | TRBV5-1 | TGCGCCAGCTCGGAGCGCTCTGGGGCCAACGTCCTGACTTTC | CASSERSGANVLTF
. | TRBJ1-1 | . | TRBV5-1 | TGCGCCAGCAGCTTTCTAGGTTTGAACACTGAAGCTTTCTTT | CASSFLGLNTEAFF
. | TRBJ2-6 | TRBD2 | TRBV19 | TGTGCCAGCAGGGACTTAGGGGCGGGAGGTTCTGGGGCCAACGTCCTGACTTTC | CASRDLGAGGSGANVLTF
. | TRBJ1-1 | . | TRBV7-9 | TGTGCCAGCAGGCCCCGTGGGACACCGAACACTGAAGCTTTCTTT | CASRPRGTPNTEAFF
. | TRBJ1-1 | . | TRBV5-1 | TGCGCCAGCAGTCCCACCCGGGGTGCCGAAGCTTTCTTT | CASSPTRGAEAFF
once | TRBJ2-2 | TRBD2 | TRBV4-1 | TGCGCCAGCAGCCAAGCTCCGGGACTAGCGGGCAACACCGGGGAGCTGTTTTTT | CASSQAPGLAGNTGELFF
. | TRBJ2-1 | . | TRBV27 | TGTGCCAGCAGCTTCCTGGTTGGGGAGCAGTTCTTC | CASSFLVGEQFF
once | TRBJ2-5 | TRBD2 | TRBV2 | TGTGCCAGCAGTCTGGTGGGAGGGTCGCAAGAGACCCAGTACTTC | CASSLVGGSQETQYF
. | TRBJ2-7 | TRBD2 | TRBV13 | TGTGCCAGCAGCATCGGGACTAGCGGGAGTGGGACCTACGAGCAGTACTTC | CASSIGTSGSGTYEQYF
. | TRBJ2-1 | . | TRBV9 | TGTGCCAGCAGCGTAGGTGGACGGGACCCTGAGCAGTTCTTC | CASSVGGRDPEQFF
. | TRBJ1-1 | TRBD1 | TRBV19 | TGTGCCAGTAATAGCGGGGGGACAGCGAACACTGAAGCTTTCTTT | CASNSGGTANTEAFF
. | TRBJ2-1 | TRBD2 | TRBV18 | TGTGCCAGCTTCCCCGGGACTAGCGGGCACGGGAGCGGGAAGTATGAGCAGTTCTTC | CASFPGTSGHGSGKYEQFF
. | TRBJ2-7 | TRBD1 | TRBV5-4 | TGTGCCAGCAGCTCGGACAGGGGGGCCTCCTACGAGCAGTACTTC | CASSSDRGASYEQYF
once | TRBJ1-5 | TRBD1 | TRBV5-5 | TGTGCCAGCAGCTGGACAGGGAGGGTCAATCAGCCCCAGCATTTT | CASSWTGRVNQPQHF
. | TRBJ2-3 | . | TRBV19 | TGTGCCAGTAATAAGCGAGGCCACACAGATACGCAGTATTTT | CASNKRGHTDTQYF
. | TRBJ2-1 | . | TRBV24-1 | TGTGCCACCAGTGACCCTAGCTGGGGGGTCGATGAGCAGTTCTTC | CATSDPSWGVDEQFF
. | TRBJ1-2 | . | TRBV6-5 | TGTGCCAGCAGTCCGGGGCTAAACTCTAACTATGGCTACACCTTC | CASSPGLNSNYGYTF
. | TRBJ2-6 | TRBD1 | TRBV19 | TGTGCCAGTAGTATGGACAGGGGAAGATCTGGGGCCAACGTCCTGACTTTC | CASSMDRGRSGANVLTF
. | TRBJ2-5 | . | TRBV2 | TGTGCCAGCAGTGAAAACTCCTTACAAGAGACCCAGTACTTC | CASSENSLQETQYF
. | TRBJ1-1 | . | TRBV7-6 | TGTGCCAGCAGTCCTGGGTACACTGAAGCTTTCTTT | CASSPGYTEAFF
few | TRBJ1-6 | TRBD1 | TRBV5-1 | TGCGCCAGCAGCTTGGCGGACAGGGGGTGGAATTCACCCCTCCACTTT | CASSLADRGWNSPLHF
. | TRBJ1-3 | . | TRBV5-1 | TGCGCCAGCAGCCGGACATACGCTGGAAACACCATATATTTT | CASSRTYAGNTIYF
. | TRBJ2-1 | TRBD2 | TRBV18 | TGTGCCAGCGTGCTGGGGGGGACCTCCTACAATGAGCAGTTCTTC | CASVLGGTSYNEQFF
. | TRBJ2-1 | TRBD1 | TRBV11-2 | TGTGCCAGCAGCAGACAACAGGGGACTGAGCAGTTCTTC | CASSRQQGTEQFF
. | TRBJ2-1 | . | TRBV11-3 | TGTGCCAGCAGCGTAGACTACAGCTCCTACAATGAGCAGTTCTTC | CASSVDYSSYNEQFF
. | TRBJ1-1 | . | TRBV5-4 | TGTGCCAGCAGCTTGGGAGACACTGAAGCTTTCTTT | CASSLGDTEAFF
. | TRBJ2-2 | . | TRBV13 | TGTGCCAGCCGATACAGGGACCGAATGACCGGGGAGCTGTTTTTT | CASRYRDRMTGELFF
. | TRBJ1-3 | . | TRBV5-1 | TGCGCCAGCAGCTTGGGCGCTGGAAACACCATATATTTT | CASSLGAGNTIYF
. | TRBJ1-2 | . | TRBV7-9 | TGTGCCAGCAGCCCCTTAGATCTGGGCTACACCTTC | CASSPLDLGYTF
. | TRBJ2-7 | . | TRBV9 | TGTGCCAGCAGCGTAGAGGCAGGGCACGTAGGGGATTACGAGCAGTACTTC | CASSVEAGHVGDYEQYF
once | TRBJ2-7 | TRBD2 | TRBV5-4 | TGTGCCAGCAGCTTGTTACTAGCGGGGGGGAGCTCCTACGAGCAGTACTTC | CASSLLLAGGSSYEQYF